The text below deals with one TCR beta chain. The V gene lost 4 bases and the J gene lost 3 bases, with 13 bases spanning the gap. The CDR3 length is 14 residues. Germline CDR1 SEHNR, CDR2 FQNEAQ (reference sequence). The record originates from a study of identical twins. MiXCR was run by TCRdb on the 5' RACE reads, yielding one entry per CDR3 protein. The table has about 530,000 distinct CDR3 sequences, 20% to 25% seen once. This sample also appeared in a second study, on yellow fever vaccine responses in identical twins.

Sequenced sample: CD4+ T cells sorted from blood. The V call is TRBV7-9, the J call TRBJ2-7, with D uncertain. The sequence was collected from a woman between 18 and 29 years old in good health. The CDR3 region is CASSSPAFYYEQYF. The CDR3 DNA reads as TGTGCCAGCAGCTCGCCAGCCTTCTACTACGAGCAGTACTTC. Supplemented by reference TRBV7-9 and TRBJ2-7, the full variable domain reads DTGVSQNPRHKITKRGQNVTFRCDPISEHNRLYWYRQTLGQGPEFLTYFQNEAQLEKSRLLSDRFSAERPKGSFSTLEIQRTEQGDSAMYLCASSSPAFYYEQYFGPGTRLTVT.